Described below is a single T cell receptor (beta chain) sequence and its context. The record originates from a study of blood T cell repertoires in COVID-19. Across the whole study: Nucleic acid was either cDNA or gDNA, and it came from T cells, B-cell-depleted T cells, or PBMCs.

As handled by the study authors: Estimated nucleated cell counts came from reference gene primer amplification. Using immunoSEQ multiplex PCR, the repertoire was profiled, and TCRdb retains in-frame clones only, with some absent. For V, J and clone size, that table is used; D and trimming come from the DNA. The table lists roughly 100,000 clones, approximately 78% of them singletons. The clonotype was recovered from a man in his fifties or sixties with active or convalescent COVID-19. Sequences were obtained from peripheral blood.

The CDR3 loop reads CASSLARTGSRTDTQYF. CDR3 bases: TGTGCCAGCAGCTTGGCCCGGACAGGGTCTAGGACAGATACGCAGTATTTT. V is TRBV5-8 and J is TRBJ2-3; 8 bases are a match to TRBD1. CDR3 length equals 17 residues. The germline gives CDR1 SGHTS, CDR2 YDEGEE. V was pared by 0 bases and J by 3 bases, with 9 bases of the junction left unmatched.